Sequencing of this TCR beta chain was carried out in a study of blood T cell repertoires in COVID-19. In the study overall: Acute and convalescent COVID-19 specimens originated in the United States, Italy and Spain.

TCRdb keeps only in-frame clones here, not all; method: immunoSEQ multiplex PCR. This sample yields 200,000 to 250,000 clones, of which 85% to 90% are seen a single time; roughly 1.5% belongs to the top ten. The sequenced sample consisted of peripheral blood. This receptor was obtained from a man aged 18 to 29 with active or convalescent COVID-19.

CDR3 DNA: TGTGCCAGCAGCGTAGACGGGACAAACTATGGCTACACCTTC. Translating gives CASSVDGTNYGYTF. V gene TRBV9 combines with J gene TRBJ1-2; the D gene is possibly TRBD1 (6 bases). This CDR3 has 14 amino acids. Germline CDR1 is SGDLS and CDR2 is YYNGEE. Trimming pared 0 bases from V and 2 bases from J, leaving 8 bases between.